This T cell receptor beta chain was sequenced in a study of CD8+ T cells in alopecia areata. The CDR3 is 12 amino acids. V was pared by 8 bases and J by 2 bases, with 3 bases of the junction left unmatched. Germline loops: CDR1 SGHVS, CDR2 FQNEAQ. Treatment indicated: oral pan-JAK inhibitor, 5-10 mg twice daily. RNA was extracted and reverse transcribed into cDNA as the sequencing template. Clones were read by immunoSEQ multiplex PCR, and TCRdb kept only the in-frame ones, dropping some. Found here are 60,000 to 90,000 clones, approximately 66% of them singletons; the top ten hold around 22%. The chain carries TRBV7-8 and TRBJ2-7, with TRBD1 matching 7 bases. The TCR sequence derives from a human donor with alopecia areata. The source material was CD8+ T cells sorted from blood, sampled at week 24, from a patient treated with tofacitinib. Here the CDR3 reads CASRTGAYEQYF. CDR3 nucleotide sequence: TGTGCCAGCCGAACAGGGGCCTACGAGCAGTACTTC.